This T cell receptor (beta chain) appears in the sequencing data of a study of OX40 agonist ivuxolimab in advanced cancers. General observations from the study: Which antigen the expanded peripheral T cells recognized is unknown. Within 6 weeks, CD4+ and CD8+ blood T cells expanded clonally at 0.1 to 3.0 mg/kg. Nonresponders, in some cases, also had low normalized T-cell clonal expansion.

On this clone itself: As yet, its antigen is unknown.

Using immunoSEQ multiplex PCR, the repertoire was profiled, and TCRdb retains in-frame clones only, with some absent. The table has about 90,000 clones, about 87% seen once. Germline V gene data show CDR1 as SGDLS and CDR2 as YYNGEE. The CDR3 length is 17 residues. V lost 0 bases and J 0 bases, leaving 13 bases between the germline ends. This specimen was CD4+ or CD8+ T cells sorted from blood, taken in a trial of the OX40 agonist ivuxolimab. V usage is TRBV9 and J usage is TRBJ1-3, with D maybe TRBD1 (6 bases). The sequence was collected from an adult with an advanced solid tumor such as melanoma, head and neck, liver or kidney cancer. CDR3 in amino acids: CASSVGGHLSSGNTIYF. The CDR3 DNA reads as TGTGCCAGCAGCGTAGGGGGACACTTGAGCTCTGGAAACACCATATATTTT.